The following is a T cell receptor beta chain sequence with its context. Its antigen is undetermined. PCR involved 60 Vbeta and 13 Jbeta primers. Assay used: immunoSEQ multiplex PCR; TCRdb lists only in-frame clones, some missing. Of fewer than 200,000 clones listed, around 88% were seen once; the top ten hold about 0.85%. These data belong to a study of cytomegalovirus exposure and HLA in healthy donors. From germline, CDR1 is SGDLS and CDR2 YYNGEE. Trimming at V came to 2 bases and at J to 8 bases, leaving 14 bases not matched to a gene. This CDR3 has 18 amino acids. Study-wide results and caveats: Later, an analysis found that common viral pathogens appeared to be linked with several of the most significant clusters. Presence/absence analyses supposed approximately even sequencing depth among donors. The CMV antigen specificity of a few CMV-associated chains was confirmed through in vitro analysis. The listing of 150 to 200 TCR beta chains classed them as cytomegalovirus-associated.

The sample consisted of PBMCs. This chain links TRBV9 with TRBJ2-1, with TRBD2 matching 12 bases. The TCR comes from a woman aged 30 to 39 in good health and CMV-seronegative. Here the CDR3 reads CASSVPSLLAGGSDEQFF. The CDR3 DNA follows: TGTGCCAGCAGCGTCCCCTCGTTACTAGCGGGAGGAAGCGATGAGCAGTTCTTC.